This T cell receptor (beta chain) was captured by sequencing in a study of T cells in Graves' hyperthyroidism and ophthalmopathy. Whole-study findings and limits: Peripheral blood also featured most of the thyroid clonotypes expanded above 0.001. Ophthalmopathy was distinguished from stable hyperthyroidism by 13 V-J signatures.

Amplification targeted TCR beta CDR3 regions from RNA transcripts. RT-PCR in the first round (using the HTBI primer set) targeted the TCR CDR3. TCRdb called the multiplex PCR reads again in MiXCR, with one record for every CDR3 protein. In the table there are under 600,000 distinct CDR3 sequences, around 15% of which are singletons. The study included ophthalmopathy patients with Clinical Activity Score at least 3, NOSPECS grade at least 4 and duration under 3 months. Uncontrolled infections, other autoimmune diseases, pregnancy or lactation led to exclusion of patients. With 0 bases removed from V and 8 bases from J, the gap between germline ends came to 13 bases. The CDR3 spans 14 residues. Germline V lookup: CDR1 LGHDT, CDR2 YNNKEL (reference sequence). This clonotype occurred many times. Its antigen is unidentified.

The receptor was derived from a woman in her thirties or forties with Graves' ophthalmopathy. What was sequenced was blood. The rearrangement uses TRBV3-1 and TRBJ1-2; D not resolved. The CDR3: CASSQDNGSRGYTF. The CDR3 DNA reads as TGTGCCAGCAGCCAAGATAATGGCAGTCGGGGCTACACCTTC.